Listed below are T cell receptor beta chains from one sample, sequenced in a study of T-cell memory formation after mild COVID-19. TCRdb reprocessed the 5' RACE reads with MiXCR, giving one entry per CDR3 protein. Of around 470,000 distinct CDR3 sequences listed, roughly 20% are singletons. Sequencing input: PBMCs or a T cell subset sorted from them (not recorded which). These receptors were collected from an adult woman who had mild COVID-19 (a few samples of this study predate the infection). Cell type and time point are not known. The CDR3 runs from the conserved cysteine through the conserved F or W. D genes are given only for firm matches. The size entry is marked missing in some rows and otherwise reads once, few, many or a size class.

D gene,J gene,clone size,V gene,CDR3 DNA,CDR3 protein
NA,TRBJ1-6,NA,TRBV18,TGTGCCAGCTCACCAGGACGGGCAGATAATTCACCCCTCCACTTT,CASSPGRADNSPLHF
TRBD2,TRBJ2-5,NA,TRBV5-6,TGTGCCAGCAGCTTGGGACTCCGGGGGGTCGAGACCCAGTACTTC,CASSLGLRGVETQYF
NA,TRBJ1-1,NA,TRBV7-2,TGTGCCAGCATCCGGTGGGGGGGCGAGAACACTGAAGCTTTCTTT,CASIRWGGENTEAFF
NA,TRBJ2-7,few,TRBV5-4,TGTGCCAGCAGAGGGGCTGATGAGCTTTACGAGCAGTACTTC,CASRGADELYEQYF
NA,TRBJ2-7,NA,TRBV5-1,TGCGCCAGCAGCCAGCCTAGTGTGCTGTATTCCTACGAGCAGTACTTC,CASSQPSVLYSYEQYF
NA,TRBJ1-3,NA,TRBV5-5,TGTGCCAGCAGCCCAGAACCCAGGGCAAACACCATATATTTT,CASSPEPRANTIYF
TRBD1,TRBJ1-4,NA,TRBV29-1,TGCAGCGCTAGGACAGGGGGAGAAGAAAAACTGTTTTTT,CSARTGGEEKLFF
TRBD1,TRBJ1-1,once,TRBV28,TGTGCCAGCAGAGGGACAGGGGAACACACTGAAGCTTTCTTT,CASRGTGEHTEAFF
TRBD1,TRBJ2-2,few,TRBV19,TGTGCCAGTAGAGACAGGGGCGACACCGGGGAGCTGTTTTTT,CASRDRGDTGELFF
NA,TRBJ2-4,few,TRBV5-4,TGTGCCAGCAGCTTGGCCGTCTTCGGGGAATGGAACATTCAGTACTTC,CASSLAVFGEWNIQYF
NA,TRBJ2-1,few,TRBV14,TGTGCCAGCAGTCCTGAGCCGTGGGGGGACTACAATGAGCAGTTCTTC,CASSPEPWGDYNEQFF
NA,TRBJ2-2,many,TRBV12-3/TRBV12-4,TGTGCCAGCACACACCTTCGGAACATCAACACCGGGGAGCTGTTTTTT,CASTHLRNINTGELFF
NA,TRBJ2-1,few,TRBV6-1,TGTGCCAGCAGTGAAATGGCTACCGGATCCCTTTACAATGAGCAGTTCTTC,CASSEMATGSLYNEQFF
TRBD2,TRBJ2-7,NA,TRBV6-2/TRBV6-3,TGTGCCAGCGGACAGAGACGAACCGGACTAGCGCTTACCTACGAGCAGTACTTC,CASGQRRTGLALTYEQYF
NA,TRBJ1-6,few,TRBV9,TGTGCCAGCAGCGTAGTGGGGACTAATTCACCCCTCCACTTT,CASSVVGTNSPLHF
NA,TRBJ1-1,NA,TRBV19,TGTGCCAGTAGTATAGTGGCAGGGCCCTTTTCTGAAGCTTTCTTT,CASSIVAGPFSEAFF
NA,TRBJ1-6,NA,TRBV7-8,TGTGCCAGCAGCATTGACGGTCCGAGATTTAACACTAATTCACCCCTCCACTTT,CASSIDGPRFNTNSPLHF
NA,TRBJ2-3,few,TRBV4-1,TGCGCCAGCAGCCGACACCCGAGTCGACACACAGATACGCAGTATTTT,CASSRHPSRHTDTQYF
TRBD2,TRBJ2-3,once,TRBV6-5,TGTGCCAGCAGTTACTCTGGAAGTAGCGGGGACTTCACAGATACGCAGTATTTT,CASSYSGSSGDFTDTQYF
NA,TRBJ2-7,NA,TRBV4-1,TGCGCCAGCAGCCATATCCCCGGGGGGCTCCTCTCCTACGAGCAGTACTTC,CASSHIPGGLLSYEQYF
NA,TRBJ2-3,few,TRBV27,TGTGCCAGCACCTCCCGGGCAGGGAGCACAGATACGCAGTATTTT,CASTSRAGSTDTQYF
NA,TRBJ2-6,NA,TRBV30,TGTGCCTGGAGTGGCTACTCTGGGGCCAACGTCCTGACTTTC,CAWSGYSGANVLTF